This T cell receptor (beta chain) was obtained from a study of technical replicates of blood from a few donors. Profiling relied on immunoSEQ multiplex PCR, and the TCRdb table lists in-frame clones only, not all of them. The table records about 70,000 clones, nearly 98% of them present only once. There are 15 residues in the CDR3. Trimming cost V 2 bases and J 7 bases, with 17 bases left between them. Germline CDR1 reads MGHRA; CDR2 reads YSYEKL. The clonotype was recovered from a human donor in good health. The J gene is TRBJ1-1, the V gene TRBV4-1; D is perhaps TRBD1 (6 bases). Specimen: T cells isolated from PBMCs. As DNA, the CDR3 is TGCGCCAGCAGCCAAACTAGACAGGCGACTGATGAAGCTTTCTTT. It codes for CASSQTRQATDEAFF.